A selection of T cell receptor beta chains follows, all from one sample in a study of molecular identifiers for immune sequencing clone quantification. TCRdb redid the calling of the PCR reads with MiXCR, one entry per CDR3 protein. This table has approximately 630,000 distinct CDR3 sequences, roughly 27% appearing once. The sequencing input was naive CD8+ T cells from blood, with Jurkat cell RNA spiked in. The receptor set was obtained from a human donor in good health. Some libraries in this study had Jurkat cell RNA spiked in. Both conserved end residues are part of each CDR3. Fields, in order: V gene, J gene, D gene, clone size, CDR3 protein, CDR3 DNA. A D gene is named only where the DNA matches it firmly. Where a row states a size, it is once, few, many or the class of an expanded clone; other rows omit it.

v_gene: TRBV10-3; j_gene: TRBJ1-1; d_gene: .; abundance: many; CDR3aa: CAISEQGSREAFF; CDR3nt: TGTGCCATCAGTGAGCAGGGTTCTAGAGAAGCTTTCTTT
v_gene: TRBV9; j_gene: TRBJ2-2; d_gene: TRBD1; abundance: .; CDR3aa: CASSGLTGGPGELFF; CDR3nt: TGTGCCAGCAGCGGCTTAACAGGGGGACCCGGGGAGCTGTTTTTT
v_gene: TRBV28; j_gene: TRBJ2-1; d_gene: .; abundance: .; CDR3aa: CASSRIPRDPMGSEQFF; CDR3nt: TGTGCCAGCAGCCGAATACCCCGGGACCCCATGGGCAGTGAGCAGTTCTTC
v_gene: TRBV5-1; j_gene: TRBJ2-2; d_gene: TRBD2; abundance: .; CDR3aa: CASSLVASGRVDTGELFF; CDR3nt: TGCGCCAGCAGCTTGGTAGCTAGCGGGAGGGTCGACACCGGGGAGCTGTTTTTT
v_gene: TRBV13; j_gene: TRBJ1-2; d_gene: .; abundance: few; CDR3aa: CASSNRREGAYGYTF; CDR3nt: TGTGCCAGCAGCAACAGACGTGAAGGGGCCTATGGCTACACCTTC
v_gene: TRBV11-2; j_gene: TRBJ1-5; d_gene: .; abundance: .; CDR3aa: CASSPGGGNQPQQF; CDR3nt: TGTGCCAGCAGCCCCGGGGGCGGCAATCAGCCCCAGCAATTT
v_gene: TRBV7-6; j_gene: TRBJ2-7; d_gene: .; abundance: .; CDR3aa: CASSLDRGLYF; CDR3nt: TGTGCCAGCAGCTTAGACCGGGGGCTGTACTTC
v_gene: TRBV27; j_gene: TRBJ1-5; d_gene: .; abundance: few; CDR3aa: CASSQGSIEPQHF; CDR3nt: TGTGCCAGCAGTCAGGGGTCAATCGAGCCCCAGCATTTT
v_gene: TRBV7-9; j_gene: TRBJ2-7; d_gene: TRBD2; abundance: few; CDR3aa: CASSSGLAAEREQYF; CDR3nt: TGTGCCAGCAGCTCGGGACTAGCGGCCGAAAGGGAGCAGTACTTC
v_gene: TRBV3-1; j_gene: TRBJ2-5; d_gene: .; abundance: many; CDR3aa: CASSQEDWYQETQYF; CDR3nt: TGTGCCAGCAGCCAAGAGGATTGGTACCAAGAGACCCAGTACTTC
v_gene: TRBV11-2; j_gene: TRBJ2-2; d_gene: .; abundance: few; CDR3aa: CASSLVPANTGELFF; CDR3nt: TGTGCCAGCAGCTTAGTGCCGGCGAACACCGGGGAGCTGTTTTTT
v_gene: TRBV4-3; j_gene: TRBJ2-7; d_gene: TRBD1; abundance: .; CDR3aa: CASSQDRQGATLIYEQYF; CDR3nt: TGCGCCAGCAGCCAAGATCGGCAGGGGGCGACCCTAATCTACGAGCAGTACTTC
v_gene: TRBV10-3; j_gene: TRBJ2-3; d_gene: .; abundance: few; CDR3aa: CAISAHGQGEADTQYF; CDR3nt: TGTGCCATCAGTGCCCATGGGCAGGGGGAGGCAGATACGCAGTATTTT
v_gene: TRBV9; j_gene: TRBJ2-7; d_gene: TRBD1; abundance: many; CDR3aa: CASSGQGSYEQYF; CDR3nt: TGTGCCAGCAGCGGACAGGGCTCCTACGAGCAGTACTTC
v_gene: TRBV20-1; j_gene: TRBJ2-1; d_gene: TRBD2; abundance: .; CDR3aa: CSASGGTSMYNAQFF; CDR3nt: TGCAGTGCTAGTGGCGGGACTAGTATGTACAATGCGCAGTTCTTC
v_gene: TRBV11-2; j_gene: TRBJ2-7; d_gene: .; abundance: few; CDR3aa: CASSLGALAGYEQYF; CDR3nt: TGTGCCAGCAGCCTAGGGGCGCTAGCAGGCTACGAGCAGTACTTC
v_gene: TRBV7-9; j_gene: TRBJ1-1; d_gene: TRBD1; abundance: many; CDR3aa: CASSRSGQDWNTEAFF; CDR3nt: TGTGCCAGCAGCCGCTCTGGACAGGATTGGAACACTGAAGCTTTCTTT
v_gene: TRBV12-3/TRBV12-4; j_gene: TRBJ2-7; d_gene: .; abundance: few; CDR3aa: CASSLVLDEQYF; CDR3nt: TGTGCCAGCAGTTTAGTTCTAGACGAGCAGTACTTC
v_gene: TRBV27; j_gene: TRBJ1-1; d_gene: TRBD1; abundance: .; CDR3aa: CASSLSPPLGQGDTEAFF; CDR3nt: TGTGCCAGCAGTTTATCGCCTCCATTGGGACAGGGTGACACTGAAGCTTTCTTT
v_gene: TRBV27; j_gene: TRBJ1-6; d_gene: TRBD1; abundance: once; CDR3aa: CASSNRGYKSPLHF; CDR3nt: TGTGCCAGCAGTAACAGGGGTTATAAATCACCCCTCCACTTT
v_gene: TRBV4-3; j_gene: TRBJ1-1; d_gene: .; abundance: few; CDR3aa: CASSPSRGASTEAFF; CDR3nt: TGCGCCAGCAGCCCCTCGCGGGGGGCAAGCACTGAAGCTTTCTTT
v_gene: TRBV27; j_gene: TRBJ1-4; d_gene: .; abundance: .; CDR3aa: CASSLSGGGAPEKLFF; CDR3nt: TGTGCCAGCAGTTTATCGGGAGGGGGGGCGCCTGAAAAACTGTTTTTT
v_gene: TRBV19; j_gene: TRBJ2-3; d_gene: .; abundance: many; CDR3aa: CASSYQPEGDAQYF; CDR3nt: TGTGCCAGTAGCTACCAACCCGAAGGGGATGCGCAGTATTTT
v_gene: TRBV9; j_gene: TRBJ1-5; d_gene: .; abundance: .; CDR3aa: CASSVGVADQPQHF; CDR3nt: TGTGCCAGCAGCGTAGGAGTTGCCGATCAGCCCCAGCATTTT
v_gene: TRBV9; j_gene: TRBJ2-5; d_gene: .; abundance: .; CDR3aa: CASSAGRVRAGQETQYF; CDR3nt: TGTGCCAGCAGCGCTGGCCGGGTGCGGGCGGGCCAAGAGACCCAGTACTTC
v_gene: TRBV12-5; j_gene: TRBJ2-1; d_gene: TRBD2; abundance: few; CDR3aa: CASGRTSDYNEQFF; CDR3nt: TGTGCTAGTGGACGGACTAGCGATTACAATGAGCAGTTCTTC
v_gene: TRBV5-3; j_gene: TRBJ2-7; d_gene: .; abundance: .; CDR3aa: CASYFQDDSYEQYF; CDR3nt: TGTGCCAGCTACTTCCAGGACGACTCCTACGAGCAGTACTTC
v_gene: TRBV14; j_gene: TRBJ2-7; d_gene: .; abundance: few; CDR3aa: CASSQWHGLAYEQYF; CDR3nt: TGTGCCAGCAGCCAATGGCATGGGTTAGCCTACGAGCAGTACTTC
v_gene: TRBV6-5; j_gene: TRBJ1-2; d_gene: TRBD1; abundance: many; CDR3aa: CASSYTGGDGYTF; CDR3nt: TGTGCCAGCAGTTACACAGGGGGCGACGGCTACACCTTC
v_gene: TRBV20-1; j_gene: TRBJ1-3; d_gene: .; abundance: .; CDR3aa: CSARDWDTIYF; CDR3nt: TGCAGTGCTAGAGATTGGGACACCATATATTTT
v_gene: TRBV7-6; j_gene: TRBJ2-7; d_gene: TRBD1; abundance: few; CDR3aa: CASTTGNAYEQYF; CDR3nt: TGTGCCAGCACGACAGGGAACGCGTACGAGCAGTACTTC
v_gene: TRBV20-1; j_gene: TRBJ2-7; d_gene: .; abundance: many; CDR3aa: CSARDVGSSYEQYF; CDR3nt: TGCAGTGCTAGGGACGTTGGGAGCTCCTACGAGCAGTACTTC
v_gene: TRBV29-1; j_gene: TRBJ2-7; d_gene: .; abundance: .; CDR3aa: CRGGAGPYAPYF; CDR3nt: TGCCGCGGTGGGGCGGGCCCCTACGCGCCGTACTTC
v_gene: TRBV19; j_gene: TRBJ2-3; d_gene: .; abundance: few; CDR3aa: CASQSGYLTDTQYF; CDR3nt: TGTGCCAGCCAGAGCGGGTACCTCACAGATACGCAGTATTTT
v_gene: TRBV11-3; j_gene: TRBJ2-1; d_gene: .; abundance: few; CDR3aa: CASSFEVFRGAEYRNEQFF; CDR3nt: TGTGCCAGCAGCTTCGAAGTCTTCCGGGGAGCTGAGTATAGGAATGAGCAGTTCTTC
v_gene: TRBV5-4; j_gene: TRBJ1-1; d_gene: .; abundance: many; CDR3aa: CASSLGPPHRVLTLTEAFF; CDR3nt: TGTGCCAGCAGCTTGGGGCCCCCCCATAGGGTCCTTACTCTCACTGAAGCTTTCTTT
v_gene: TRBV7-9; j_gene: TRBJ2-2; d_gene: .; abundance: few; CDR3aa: CASSSDKANTGELFF; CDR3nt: TGTGCCAGCAGCTCGGACAAAGCGAACACCGGGGAGCTGTTTTTT
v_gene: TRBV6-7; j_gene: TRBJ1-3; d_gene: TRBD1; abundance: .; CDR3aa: CASSYRCDRENTIYF; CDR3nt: TGTGCCAGCAGTTACAGGTGTGACAGGGAGAACACCATATATTTT
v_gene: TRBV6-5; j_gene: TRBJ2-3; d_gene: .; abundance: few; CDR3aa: CARHHGGSGAYNTDTQYF; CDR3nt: TGTGCCAGGCATCATGGGGGGAGCGGTGCATATAACACAGATACGCAGTATTTT
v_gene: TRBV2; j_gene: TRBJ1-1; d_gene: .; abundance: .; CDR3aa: CASSEWEGDTEAFF; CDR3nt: TGTGCCAGCAGTGAATGGGAGGGAGACACTGAAGCTTTCTTT
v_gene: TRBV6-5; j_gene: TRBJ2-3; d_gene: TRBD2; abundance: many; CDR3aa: CASSYGTSGSTDTQYF; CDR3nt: TGTGCCAGCAGTTACGGTACTAGCGGGAGCACAGATACGCAGTATTTT
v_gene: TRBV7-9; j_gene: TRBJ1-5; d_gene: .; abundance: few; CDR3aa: CASSPPGPSNQPQHF; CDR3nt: TGTGCCAGCAGCCCACCAGGGCCCAGCAATCAGCCCCAGCATTTT
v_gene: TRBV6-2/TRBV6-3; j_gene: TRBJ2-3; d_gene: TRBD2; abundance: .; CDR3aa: CASSYFIPGLGGDTQYF; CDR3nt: TGTGCCAGCAGTTACTTTATTCCGGGACTAGGAGGAGATACGCAGTATTTT